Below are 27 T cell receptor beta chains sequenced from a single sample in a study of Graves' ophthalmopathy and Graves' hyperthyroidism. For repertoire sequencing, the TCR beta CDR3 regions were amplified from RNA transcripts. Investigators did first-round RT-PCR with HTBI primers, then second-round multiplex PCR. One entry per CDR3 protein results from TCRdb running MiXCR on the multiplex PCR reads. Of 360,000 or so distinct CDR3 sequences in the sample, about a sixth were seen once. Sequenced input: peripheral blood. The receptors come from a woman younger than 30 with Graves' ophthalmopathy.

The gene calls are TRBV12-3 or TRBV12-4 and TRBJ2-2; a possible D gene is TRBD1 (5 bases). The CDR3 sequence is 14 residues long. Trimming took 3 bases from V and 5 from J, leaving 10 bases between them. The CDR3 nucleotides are TGTGCCAGCAGTTTTTGGCAGGGAACCGGGGAGCTGTTTTTT. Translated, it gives CASSFWQGTGELFF.

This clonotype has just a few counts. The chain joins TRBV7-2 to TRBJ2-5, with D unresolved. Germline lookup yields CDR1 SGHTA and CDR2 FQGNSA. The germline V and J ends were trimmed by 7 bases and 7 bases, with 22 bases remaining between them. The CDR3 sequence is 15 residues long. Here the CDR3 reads CASTVLVSPAGTQYF. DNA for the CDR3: TGTGCCAGCACCGTGTTAGTCTCGCCGGCTGGGACCCAGTACTTC.

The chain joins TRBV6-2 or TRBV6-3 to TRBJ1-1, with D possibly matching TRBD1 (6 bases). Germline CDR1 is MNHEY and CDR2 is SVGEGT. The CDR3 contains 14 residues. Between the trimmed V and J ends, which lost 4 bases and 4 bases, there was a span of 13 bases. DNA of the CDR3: TGTGCCAGCAGTTTATCGGGGGCCGCCACTGAAGCTTTCTTT. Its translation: CASSLSGAATEAFF.

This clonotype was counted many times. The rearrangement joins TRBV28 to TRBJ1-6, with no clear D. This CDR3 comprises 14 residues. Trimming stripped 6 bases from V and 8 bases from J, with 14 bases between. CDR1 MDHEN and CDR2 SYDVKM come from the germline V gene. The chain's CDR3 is CASSLVASDSPLHF. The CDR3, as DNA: TGTGCCAGCAGCTTGGTCGCGTCGGATTCACCCCTCCACTTT.

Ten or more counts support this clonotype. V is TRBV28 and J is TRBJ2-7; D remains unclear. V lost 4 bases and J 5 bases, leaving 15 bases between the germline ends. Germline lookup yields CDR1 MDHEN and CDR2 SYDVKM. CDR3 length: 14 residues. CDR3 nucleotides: TGTGCCAGCAGTTCCCCGGGTCGGTTGCACGAGCAGTACTTC. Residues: CASSSPGRLHEQYF.

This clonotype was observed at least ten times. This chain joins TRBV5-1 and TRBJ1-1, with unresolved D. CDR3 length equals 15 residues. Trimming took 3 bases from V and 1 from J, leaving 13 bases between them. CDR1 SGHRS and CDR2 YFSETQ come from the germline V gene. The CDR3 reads CASSSLPRGNTEAFF. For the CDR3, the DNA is TGCGCCAGCAGCTCCCTGCCCCGGGGGAACACTGAAGCTTTCTTT.

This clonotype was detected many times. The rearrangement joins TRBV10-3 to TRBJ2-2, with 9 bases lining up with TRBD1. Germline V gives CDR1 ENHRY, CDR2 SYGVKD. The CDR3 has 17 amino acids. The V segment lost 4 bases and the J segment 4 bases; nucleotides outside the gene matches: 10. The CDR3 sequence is CAISGIPGQGSTGELFF. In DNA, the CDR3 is TGTGCCATCAGTGGAATCCCGGGACAGGGTTCCACCGGGGAGCTGTTTTTT.

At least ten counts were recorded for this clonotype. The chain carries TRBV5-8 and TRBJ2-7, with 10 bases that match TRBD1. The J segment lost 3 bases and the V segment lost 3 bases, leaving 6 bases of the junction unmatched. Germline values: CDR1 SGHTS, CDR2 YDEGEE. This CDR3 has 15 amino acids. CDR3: CASSWGTGDIYEQYF. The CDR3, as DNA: TGTGCCAGCAGCTGGGGGACAGGGGACATCTACGAGCAGTACTTC. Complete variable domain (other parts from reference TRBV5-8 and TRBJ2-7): EAGVTQSPTHLIKTRGQQATLRCSPISGHTSVYWYQQALGLGLQFLLWYDEGEERNRGNFPPRFSGRQFPNYSSELNVNALELEDSALYLCASSWGTGDIYEQYFGPGTRLTVT.

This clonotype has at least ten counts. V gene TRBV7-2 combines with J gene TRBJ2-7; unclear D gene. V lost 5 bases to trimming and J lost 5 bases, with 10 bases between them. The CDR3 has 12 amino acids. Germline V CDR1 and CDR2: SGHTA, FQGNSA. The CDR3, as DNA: TGTGCCAGCAGCCCCCGCCCGGACGAGCAGTACTTC. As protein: CASSPRPDEQYF.

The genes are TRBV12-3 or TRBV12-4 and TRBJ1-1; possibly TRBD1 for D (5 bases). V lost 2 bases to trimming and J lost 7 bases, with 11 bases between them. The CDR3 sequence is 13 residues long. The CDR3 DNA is TGTGCCAGCAGTTTAAGGGGAAGGGTTGAAGCTTTCTTT. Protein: CASSLRGRVEAFF.

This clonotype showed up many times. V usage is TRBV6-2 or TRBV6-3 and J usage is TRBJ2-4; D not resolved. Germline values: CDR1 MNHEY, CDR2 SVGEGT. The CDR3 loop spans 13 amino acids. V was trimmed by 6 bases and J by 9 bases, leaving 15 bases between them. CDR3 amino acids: CASSSSGLGIQYF. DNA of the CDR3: TGTGCCAGCAGCTCCTCGGGTCTGGGCATTCAGTACTTC.

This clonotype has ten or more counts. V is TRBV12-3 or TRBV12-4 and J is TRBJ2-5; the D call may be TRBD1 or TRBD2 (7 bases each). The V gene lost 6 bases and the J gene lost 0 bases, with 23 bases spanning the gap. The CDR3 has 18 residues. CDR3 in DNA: TGTGCCAGCAGGAATGATGGCAGGGAGGGACAGCACCAAGAGACCCAGTACTTC. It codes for CASRNDGREGQHQETQYF.

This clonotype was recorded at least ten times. CDR3 DNA sequence: TGTGCCAGCAGTTTCCCGCGCACGGGGTACCTAAGCTCTGGAAACACCATATATTTT. Translated: CASSFPRTGYLSSGNTIYF. The J gene is TRBJ1-3, the V gene TRBV12-3 or TRBV12-4; D is ambiguous. Trimming took 3 bases from V and 0 from J, leaving 21 bases between them. The CDR3 totals 19 residues.

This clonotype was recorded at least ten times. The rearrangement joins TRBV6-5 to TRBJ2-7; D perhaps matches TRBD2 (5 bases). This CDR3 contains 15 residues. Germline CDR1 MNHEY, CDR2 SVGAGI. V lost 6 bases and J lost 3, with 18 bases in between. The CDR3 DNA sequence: TGTGCCAGCAGGGCCGAGGGTCGTGGGTACTACGAGCAGTACTTC. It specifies CASRAEGRGYYEQYF.

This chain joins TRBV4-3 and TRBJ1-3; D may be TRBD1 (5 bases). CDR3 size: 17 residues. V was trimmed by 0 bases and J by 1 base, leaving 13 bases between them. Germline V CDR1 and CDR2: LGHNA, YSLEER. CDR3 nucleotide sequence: TGCGCCAGCAGCCAAGATCGGGGCCCATCGTCTGGAAACACCATATATTTT. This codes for CASSQDRGPSSGNTIYF.

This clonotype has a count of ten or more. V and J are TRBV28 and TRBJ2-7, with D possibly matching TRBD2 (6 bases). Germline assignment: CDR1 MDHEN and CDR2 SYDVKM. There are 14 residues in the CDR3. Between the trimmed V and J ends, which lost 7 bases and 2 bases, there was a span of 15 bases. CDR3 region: CASTPDGTPYEQYF. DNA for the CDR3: TGTGCCAGCACCCCAGACGGGACTCCCTACGAGCAGTACTTC.

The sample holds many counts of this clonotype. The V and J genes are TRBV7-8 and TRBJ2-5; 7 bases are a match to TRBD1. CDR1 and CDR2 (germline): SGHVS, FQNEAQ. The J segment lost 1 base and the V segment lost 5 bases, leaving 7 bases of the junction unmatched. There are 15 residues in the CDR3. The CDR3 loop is CASSTWTGSQETQYF. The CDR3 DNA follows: TGTGCCAGCAGCACTTGGACAGGATCCCAAGAGACCCAGTACTTC.

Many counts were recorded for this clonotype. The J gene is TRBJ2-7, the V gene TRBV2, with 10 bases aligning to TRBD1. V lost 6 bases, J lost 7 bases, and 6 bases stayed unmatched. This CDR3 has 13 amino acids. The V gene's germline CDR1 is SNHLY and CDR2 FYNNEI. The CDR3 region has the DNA TGTGCCAGCAGGCCCGGGACAGGGGTTGAGCAGTACTTC. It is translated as CASRPGTGVEQYF.

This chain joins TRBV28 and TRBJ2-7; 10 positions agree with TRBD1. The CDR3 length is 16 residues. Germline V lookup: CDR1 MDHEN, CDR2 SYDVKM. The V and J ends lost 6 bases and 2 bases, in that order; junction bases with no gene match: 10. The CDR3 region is CASSPFSGTGAYEQYF. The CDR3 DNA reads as TGTGCCAGCAGCCCCTTCTCCGGGACAGGGGCCTACGAGCAGTACTTC.

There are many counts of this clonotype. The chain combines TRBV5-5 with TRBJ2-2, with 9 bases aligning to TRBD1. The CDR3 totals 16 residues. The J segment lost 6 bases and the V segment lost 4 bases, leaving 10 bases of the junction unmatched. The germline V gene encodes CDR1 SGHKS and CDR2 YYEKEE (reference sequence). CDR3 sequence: CASSPGTGRKAGELFF. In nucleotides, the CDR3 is TGTGCCAGCAGCCCAGGGACAGGGCGGAAGGCCGGGGAGCTGTTTTTT.

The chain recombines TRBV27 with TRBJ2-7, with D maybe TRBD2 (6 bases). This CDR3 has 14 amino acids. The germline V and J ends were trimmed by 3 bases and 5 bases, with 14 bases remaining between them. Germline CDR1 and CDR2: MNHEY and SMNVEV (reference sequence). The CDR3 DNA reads TGTGCCAGCAGTTTTGGAGGGAACGAAGACGAGCAGTACTTC. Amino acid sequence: CASSFGGNEDEQYF.

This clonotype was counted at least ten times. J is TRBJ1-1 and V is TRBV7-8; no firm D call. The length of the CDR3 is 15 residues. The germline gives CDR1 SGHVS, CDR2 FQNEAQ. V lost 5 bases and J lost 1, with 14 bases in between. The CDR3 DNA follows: TGTGCCAGCAGCCCGCAGCGAACGAAGAACACTGAAGCTTTCTTT. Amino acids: CASSPQRTKNTEAFF.

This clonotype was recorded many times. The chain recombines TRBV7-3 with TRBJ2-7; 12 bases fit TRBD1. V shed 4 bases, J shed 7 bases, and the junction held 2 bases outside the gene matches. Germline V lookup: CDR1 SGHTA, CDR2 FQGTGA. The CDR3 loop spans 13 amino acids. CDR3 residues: CASSSGQGAEQYF. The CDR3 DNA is TGTGCCAGCAGCTCGGGACAGGGGGCAGAGCAGTACTTC.

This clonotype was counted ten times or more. CDR3: CASSPTIRGKGAFF. The CDR3 coding sequence is TGTGCCAGCAGCCCGACGATCAGGGGAAAAGGAGCTTTCTTT. This chain connects TRBV11-2 to TRBJ1-1; the D gene is possibly TRBD1 (6 bases). V lost 5 bases to trimming and J lost 10 bases, with 20 bases between them. CDR1 is SGHAT and CDR2 is FQNNGV in the germline V gene. The CDR3 totals 14 residues. Drawing the rest from reference TRBV11-2 and TRBJ1-1, the complete variable domain is EAGVAQSPRYKIIEKRQSVAFWCNPISGHATLYWYQQILGQGPKLLIQFQNNGVVDDSQLPKDRFSAERLKGVDSTLKIQPAKLEDSAVYLCASSPTIRGKGAFFGQGTRLTVV.

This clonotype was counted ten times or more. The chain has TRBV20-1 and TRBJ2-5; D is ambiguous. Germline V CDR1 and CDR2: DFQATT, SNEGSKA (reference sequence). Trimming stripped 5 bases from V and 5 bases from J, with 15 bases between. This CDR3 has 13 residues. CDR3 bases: TGCAGTGCTCTCCTCTCACCCGGGGAGACCCAGTACTTC. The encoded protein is CSALLSPGETQYF.

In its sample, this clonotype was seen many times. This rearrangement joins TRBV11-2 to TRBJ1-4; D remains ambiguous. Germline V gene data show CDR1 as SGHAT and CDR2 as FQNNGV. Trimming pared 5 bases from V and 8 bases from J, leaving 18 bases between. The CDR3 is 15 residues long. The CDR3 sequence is CASSNRAQAGEKLFF. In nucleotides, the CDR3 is TGTGCCAGCAGCAACCGGGCCCAAGCCGGGGAAAAACTGTTTTTT.

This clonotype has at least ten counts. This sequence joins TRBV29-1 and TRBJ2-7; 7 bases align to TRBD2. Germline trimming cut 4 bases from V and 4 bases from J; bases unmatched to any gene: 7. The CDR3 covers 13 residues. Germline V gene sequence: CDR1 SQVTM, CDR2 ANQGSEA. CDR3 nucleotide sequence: TGCAGCGTTGTGGGAGGGGAGAGGTACGAGCAGTACTTC. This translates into CSVVGGERYEQYF.